Shown below are 21 T cell receptor beta chains from a single sample sequenced in a study of blood T cell repertoires in COVID-19. Libraries were prepared by immunoSEQ multiplex PCR; TCRdb keeps only in-frame clonotypes and omits some of them. Among about 310,000 clones listed, over 85% were seen once. Sequencing was done on a sample of PBMCs or T cells enriched from blood (not recorded which). Source of these receptors: a woman under 40 who had recovered from COVID-19.

The J gene is TRBJ2-2, the V gene TRBV27, with D possibly TRBD1 on 6 matching bases. Germline CDR1 is MNHEY and CDR2 is SMNVEV (reference sequence). V lost 10 bases and J 6 bases, leaving 18 bases between the germline ends. This CDR3 is 14 amino acids long. In DNA form, the CDR3 reads TGTGCCACCCATAGACCAGGGGTAGCCGGGGAGCTGTTTTTT. This sequence encodes CATHRPGVAGELFF.

This clone was recorded once. The CDR3 loop reads CASSLVGQRLSYGYTF. The CDR3 DNA reads as TGTGCCAGCAGCTTAGTGGGACAGAGGTTATCCTATGGCTACACCTTC. The chain is built from TRBV7-9 and TRBJ1-2; 7 nucleotides match TRBD1. The length of the CDR3 is 16 residues. Germline V gene sequence: CDR1 SEHNR, CDR2 FQNEAQ (reference sequence). J was trimmed by 4 bases and V by 1 base; bases with no gene match: 9.

CDR3 sequence reads: CAWSAKREQETQYF. The DNA for the CDR3 is TGTGCCTGGAGTGCAAAGCGGGAACAAGAGACCCAGTACTTC. The V gene is TRBV30, the J gene TRBJ2-5; 7 bases agree with TRBD2. Germline V lookup: CDR1 GTSNPN, CDR2 SVGIG (reference sequence). The CDR3 length is 14 residues. J was trimmed by 2 bases and V by 1 base; bases with no gene match: 4.

V gene TRBV20-1 combines with J gene TRBJ2-7, with TRBD2 matching 8 bases. Trimming cost V 3 bases and J 3 bases; bases outside gene matches: 13. This CDR3 comprises 16 residues. The germline CDR1 and CDR2 sequences are DFQATT and SNEGSKA (reference sequence). The CDR3 loop is CSASWVHTSGRYEQYF. CDR3 nucleotides: TGCAGTGCTAGTTGGGTTCACACTAGCGGCCGCTACGAGCAGTACTTC.

The rearrangement uses TRBV3-1 (or the pseudogene TRBV3-2) and TRBJ1-1, with unresolved D. CDR1 is LGHDT, CDR2 YNNKEL, per germline (reference sequence). This CDR3 comprises 13 residues. V was shortened by 6 bases and J by 1 base, with 9 bases between the two germline ends. The CDR3 here is CASRMSRNTEAFF. DNA of the CDR3: TGTGCCAGCAGAATGAGTAGGAACACTGAAGCTTTCTTT.

This clone was detected only once. V and J are TRBV2 and TRBJ2-2; weak D call: TRBD1 (5 bases). V lost 6 bases and J lost 6, with 14 bases in between. Per the germline V gene, CDR1 is SNHLY and CDR2 is FYNNEI. This CDR3 contains 14 residues. The CDR3 nucleotides read TGTGCCAGCAGGGGGCAGACACCGCCCGGGGAGCTGTTTTTT. The encoded protein is CASRGQTPPGELFF.

The chain joins TRBV29-1 to TRBJ2-7; 8 nucleotides line up with TRBD1. Germline-derived CDR1 and CDR2 are SQVTM and ANQGSEA. Germline trimming cut 5 bases from V and 4 bases from J; bases unmatched to any gene: 10. The CDR3 totals 14 residues. DNA for the CDR3: TGCAGCGTTTCCGACAGGGGCAGTTTGTACGAGCAGTACTTC. Protein product: CSVSDRGSLYEQYF.

V and J are TRBV27 and TRBJ2-1; 8 positions match TRBD2. CDR1 and CDR2 (germline): MNHEY, SMNVEV (reference sequence). The CDR3 extends over 16 amino acids. V shed 7 bases, J shed 4 bases, and the junction held 12 bases outside the gene matches. CDR3 protein: CASTRTPGLDYNEQFF. The CDR3 region has the DNA TGTGCCAGCACCCGAACCCCGGGACTAGATTACAATGAGCAGTTCTTC.

The V and J genes are TRBV10-3 and TRBJ2-2; 9 bases align to TRBD1. The CDR3 is 14 residues long. Germline V CDR1 and CDR2: ENHRY, SYGVKD. J gave up 3 bases and V 5 bases, and 1 base lay outside the gene matches. This CDR3 is CAISWDRDTGELFF. In DNA, the CDR3 is TGTGCCATCAGTTGGGACAGGGACACCGGGGAGCTGTTTTTT.

The chain combines TRBV19 with TRBJ1-2, with 7 bases that match TRBD1. The CDR3 sequence is 18 residues long. Germline CDR1 is LNHDA and CDR2 is SQIVND (reference sequence). The ends lost 5 bases at V and 2 bases at J; junction bases unmatched: 17. The CDR3 nucleotides read TGTGCCAGTAGTTCTAGTTTGCAGGGGGAGTTCTTAAACTATGGCTACACCTTC. Translating gives CASSSSLQGEFLNYGYTF. The full variable domain, completed using reference TRBV19 and TRBJ1-2, is DGGITQSPKYLFRKEGQNVTLSCEQNLNHDAMYWYRQDPGQGLRLIYYSQIVNDFQKGDIAEGYSVSREKKESFPLTVTSAQKNPTAFYLCASSSSLQGEFLNYGYTFGSGTRLTVV.

This clone is a singleton in its sample. The chain recombines TRBV6-6 with TRBJ2-7; 12 positions agree with TRBD1. Germline V gives CDR1 MNHNY, CDR2 SVGAGI (reference sequence). This CDR3 comprises 16 residues. V shed 7 bases and J 5 bases; nucleotides not matched to a gene: 12. CDR3 amino acids: CASKASKGQGAHEQYF. CDR3 in DNA: TGTGCCAGCAAAGCCTCAAAGGGACAGGGGGCACACGAGCAGTACTTC.

This chain uses TRBV5-1 with TRBJ2-3; 11 positions agree with TRBD2. Germline CDR1 and CDR2: SGHRS and YFSETQ. The CDR3 length is 20 residues. Trimming removed 0 bases from V and 3 bases from J; junction bases left unmatched: 15. CDR3 residues: CASSLVPPFLAGGITDTQYF. CDR3 nucleotide sequence: TGCGCCAGCAGCTTGGTACCCCCTTTTTTAGCGGGAGGGATTACAGATACGCAGTATTTT. Supplemented by reference TRBV5-1 and TRBJ2-3, the full variable domain reads KAGVTQTPRYLIKTRGQQVTLSCSPISGHRSVSWYQQTPGQGLQFLFEYFSETQRNKGNFPGRFSGRQFSNSRSEMNVSTLELGDSALYLCASSLVPPFLAGGITDTQYFGPGTRLTVL.

The CDR3 region has the DNA TGCAGTGCTAGTTCGGGACAGATAAATCAGCCCCAGCATTTT. It yields the protein CSASSGQINQPQHF. This chain connects TRBV20-1 to TRBJ1-5; 7 bases line up with TRBD1. This CDR3 comprises 14 residues. V trimming: 3 bases; J trimming: 4 bases; junction bases outside the gene matches: 6. The germline V gene encodes CDR1 DFQATT and CDR2 SNEGSKA (reference sequence).

V is TRBV4-1 and J is TRBJ2-3, with 8 bases lining up with TRBD2. CDR3 length: 14 amino acids. Trimming at V came to 3 bases and at J to 3 bases, leaving 2 bases not matched to a gene. Per germline, CDR1 MGHRA and CDR2 YSYEKL. The chain's CDR3 is CASSQPGGTDTQYF. The CDR3 coding sequence is TGCGCCAGCAGCCAGCCGGGAGGGACAGATACGCAGTATTTT.

The count of this clone is one. The J gene is TRBJ1-2, the V gene TRBV12-3 or TRBV12-4, with D perhaps matching TRBD1 (6 bases). The V and J ends lost 3 bases and 8 bases respectively, with 13 bases between them. The CDR3 runs 13 residues. CDR3: CASSLSGVGGYTF. The CDR3 DNA follows: TGTGCCAGCAGTTTGTCAGGGGTTGGAGGCTACACCTTC.

The gene calls are TRBV10-3 and TRBJ2-1, with D possibly TRBD1 on 6 matching bases. CDR3 length equals 14 residues. The V gene lost 7 bases and the J gene lost 2 bases, with 12 bases spanning the gap. Germline V gene data show CDR1 as ENHRY and CDR2 as SYGVKD. This CDR3 is CAIKRSGAYNEQFF. The CDR3 DNA is TGTGCCATCAAGCGATCAGGGGCCTACAATGAGCAGTTCTTC.

This chain uses TRBV11-2 with TRBJ1-4; tentatively, D is TRBD1 (6 bases). The CDR3 totals 14 residues. Germline V gene sequence: CDR1 SGHAT, CDR2 FQNNGV. V lost 3 bases and J lost 4, with 9 bases in between. The CDR3 loop is CASSLTGVNEKLFF. CDR3 DNA: TGTGCCAGCAGCTTGACAGGAGTTAATGAAAAACTGTTTTTT.

This chain links TRBV5-4 with TRBJ2-7; D not resolved. The germline gives CDR1 SGHNT, CDR2 YYREEE (reference sequence). This CDR3 is built from 13 residues. Trimming stripped 1 base from V and 2 bases from J, with 7 bases between. The chain's CDR3 is CASSLLSTYEQYF. Here the CDR3 DNA reads TGTGCCAGCAGCTTGTTGTCTACCTACGAGCAGTACTTC.

J is TRBJ1-2 and V is TRBV5-1; D remains unclear. Germline values: CDR1 SGHRS, CDR2 YFSETQ. Between the trimmed V and J ends, which lost 4 bases and 6 bases, there was a span of 13 bases. The CDR3 is made up of 13 amino acids. CDR3: CASSMGGADGYTF. The CDR3 region has the DNA TGCGCCAGCAGCATGGGAGGAGCGGATGGCTACACCTTC.

The chain uses TRBV3-1 (or the pseudogene TRBV3-2) and TRBJ2-7; D gene uncertain. Germline V gene data show CDR1 as LGHDT and CDR2 as YNNKEL (reference sequence). Trimming took off 1 base at V and 3 bases at J, with 10 bases between the two ends. This CDR3 contains 14 residues. The CDR3 nucleotides are TGTGCCAGCAGCCAAGTCGGAGCTTACTACGAGCAGTACTTC. As protein: CASSQVGAYYEQYF.

The rearrangement uses TRBV7-9 and TRBJ1-2; D is undetermined. There are 14 residues in the CDR3. Germline V gene sequence: CDR1 SEHNR, CDR2 FQNEAQ (reference sequence). Trimming removed 3 bases at V and 2 bases at J, with 10 bases between. CDR3 DNA: TGTGCCAGCAGCTTCGGAGGGAAGAACTATGGCTACACCTTC. Its protein product is CASSFGGKNYGYTF. The whole variable domain, remainder taken from reference TRBV7-9 and TRBJ1-2, is DTGVSQNPRHKITKRGQNVTFRCDPISEHNRLYWYRQTLGQGPEFLTYFQNEAQLEKSRLLSDRFSAERPKGSFSTLEIQRTEQGDSAMYLCASSFGGKNYGYTFGSGTRLTVV.